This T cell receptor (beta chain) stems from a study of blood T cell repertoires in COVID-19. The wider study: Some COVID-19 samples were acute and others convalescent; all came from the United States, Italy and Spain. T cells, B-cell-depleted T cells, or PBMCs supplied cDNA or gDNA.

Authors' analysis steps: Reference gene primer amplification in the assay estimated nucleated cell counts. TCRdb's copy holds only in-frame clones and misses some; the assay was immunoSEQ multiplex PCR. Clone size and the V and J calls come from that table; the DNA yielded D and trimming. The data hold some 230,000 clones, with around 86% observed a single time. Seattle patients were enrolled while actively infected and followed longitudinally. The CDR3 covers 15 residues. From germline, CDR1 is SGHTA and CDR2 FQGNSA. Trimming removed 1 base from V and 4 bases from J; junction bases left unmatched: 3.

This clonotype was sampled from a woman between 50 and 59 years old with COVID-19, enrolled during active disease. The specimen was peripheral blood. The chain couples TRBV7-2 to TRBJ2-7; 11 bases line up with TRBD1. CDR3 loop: CASSLVGTGGYEQYF. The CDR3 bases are TGTGCCAGCAGCTTAGTAGGGACAGGGGGTTACGAGCAGTACTTC.